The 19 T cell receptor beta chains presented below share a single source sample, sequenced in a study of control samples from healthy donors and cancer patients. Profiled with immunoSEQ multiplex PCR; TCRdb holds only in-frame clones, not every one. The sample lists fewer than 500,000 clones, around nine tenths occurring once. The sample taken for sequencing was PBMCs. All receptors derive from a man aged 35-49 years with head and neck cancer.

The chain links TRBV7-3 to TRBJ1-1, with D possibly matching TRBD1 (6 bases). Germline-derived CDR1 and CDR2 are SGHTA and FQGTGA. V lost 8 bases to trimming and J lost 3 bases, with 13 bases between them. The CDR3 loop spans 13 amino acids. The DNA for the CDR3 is TGTGCCAGCGCTAAAGGGGGGGACACTGAAGCTTTCTTT. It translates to CASAKGGDTEAFF.

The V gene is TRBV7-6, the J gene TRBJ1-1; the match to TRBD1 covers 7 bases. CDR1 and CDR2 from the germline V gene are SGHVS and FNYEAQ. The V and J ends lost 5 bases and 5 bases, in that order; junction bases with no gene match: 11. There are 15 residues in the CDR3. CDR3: CASSLGAGGYTEAFF. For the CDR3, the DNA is TGTGCCAGCAGCCTAGGGGCAGGGGGTTATACTGAAGCTTTCTTT. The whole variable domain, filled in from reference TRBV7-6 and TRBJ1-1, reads GAGVSQSPRYKVTKRGQDVALRCDPISGHVSLYWYRQALGQGPEFLTYFNYEAQQDKSGLPNDRFSAERPEGSISTLTIQRTEQRDSAMYRCASSLGAGGYTEAFFGQGTRLTVV.

The CDR3 sequence: CASSYSVTGQETQYF. CDR3 in DNA: TGTGCCAGCAGTTACTCGGTCACAGGTCAAGAGACCCAGTACTTC. The rearrangement joins TRBV6-5 to TRBJ2-5; D might be TRBD1 (5 bases). The germline V and J ends were trimmed by 0 bases and 2 bases, with 10 bases remaining between them. Germline V CDR1 and CDR2: MNHEY, SVGAGI. CDR3 length equals 15 residues.

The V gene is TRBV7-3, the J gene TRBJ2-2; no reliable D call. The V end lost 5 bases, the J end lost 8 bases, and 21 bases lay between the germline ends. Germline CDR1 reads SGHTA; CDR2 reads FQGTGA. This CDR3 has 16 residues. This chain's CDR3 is CASSTPSLLGVGELFF. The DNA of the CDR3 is TGTGCCAGCAGCACGCCTTCCCTCCTAGGTGTGGGGGAGCTGTTTTTT.

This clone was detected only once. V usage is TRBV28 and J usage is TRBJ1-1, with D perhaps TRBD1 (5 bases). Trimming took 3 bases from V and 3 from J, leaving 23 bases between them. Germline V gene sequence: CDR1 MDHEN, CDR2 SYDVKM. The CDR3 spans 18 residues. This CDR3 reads CASSFGKSSGGWDTEAFF. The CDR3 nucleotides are TGTGCCAGCAGTTTCGGGAAATCGAGTGGGGGGTGGGACACTGAAGCTTTCTTT.

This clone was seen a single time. CDR3 nucleotide sequence: TGTGCCAGCAGCCCGATACACAATGAGCAGTTCTTC. This translates into CASSPIHNEQFF. J is TRBJ2-1 and V is TRBV5-4; D unresolved. This CDR3 has 12 residues. With 4 bases removed from V and 5 bases from J, the gap between germline ends came to 7 bases. Per the germline V gene, CDR1 is SGHNT and CDR2 is YYREEE (reference sequence).

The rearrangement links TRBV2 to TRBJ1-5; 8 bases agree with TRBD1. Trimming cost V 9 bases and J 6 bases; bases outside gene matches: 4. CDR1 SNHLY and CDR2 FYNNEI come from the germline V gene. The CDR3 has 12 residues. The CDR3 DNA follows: TGTGCCAGTTCAGGGGGCCGTCAGCCCCAGCATTTT. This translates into CASSGGRQPQHF.

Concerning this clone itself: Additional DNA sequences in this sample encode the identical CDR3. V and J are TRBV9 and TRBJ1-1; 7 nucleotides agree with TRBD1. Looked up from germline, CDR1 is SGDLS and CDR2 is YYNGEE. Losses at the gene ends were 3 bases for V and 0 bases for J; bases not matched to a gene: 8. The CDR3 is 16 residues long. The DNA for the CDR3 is TGTGCCAGCAGCGCGAGACAGGGTGCTTTGAACACTGAAGCTTTCTTT. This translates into CASSARQGALNTEAFF.

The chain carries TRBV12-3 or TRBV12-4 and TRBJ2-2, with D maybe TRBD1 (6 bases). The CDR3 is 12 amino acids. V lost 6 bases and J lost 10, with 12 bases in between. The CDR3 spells CASSRGSAELFF. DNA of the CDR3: TGTGCCAGCAGCAGGGGTTCCGCGGAGCTGTTTTTT.

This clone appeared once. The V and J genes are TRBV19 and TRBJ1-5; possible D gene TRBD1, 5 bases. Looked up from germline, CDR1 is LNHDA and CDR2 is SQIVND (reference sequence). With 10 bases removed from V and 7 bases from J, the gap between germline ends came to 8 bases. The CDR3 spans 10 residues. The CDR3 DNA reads TGTGCCACTGGGGGGCAGCCCCAGCATTTT. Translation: CATGGQPQHF.

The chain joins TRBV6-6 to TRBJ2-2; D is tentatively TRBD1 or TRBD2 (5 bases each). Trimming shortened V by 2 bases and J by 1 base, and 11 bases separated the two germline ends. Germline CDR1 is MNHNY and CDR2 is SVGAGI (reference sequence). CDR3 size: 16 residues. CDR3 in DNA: TGTGCCAGCAGTTACCGGGGCATCGGGAACACCGGGGAGCTGTTTTTT. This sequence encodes CASSYRGIGNTGELFF.

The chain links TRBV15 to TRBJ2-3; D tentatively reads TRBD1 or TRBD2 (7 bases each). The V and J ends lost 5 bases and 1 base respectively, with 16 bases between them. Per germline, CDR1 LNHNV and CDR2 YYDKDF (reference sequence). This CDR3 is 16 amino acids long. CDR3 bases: TGTGCCACCAGCCAGGGGGGGAGTTGGGGCACAGATACGCAGTATTTT. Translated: CATSQGGSWGTDTQYF. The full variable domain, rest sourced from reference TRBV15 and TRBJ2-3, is DAMVIQNPRYQVTQFGKPVTLSCSQTLNHNVMYWYQQKSSQAPKLLFHYYDKDFNNEADTPDNFQSRRPNTSFCFLDIRSPGLGDTAMYLCATSQGGSWGTDTQYFGPGTRLTVL.

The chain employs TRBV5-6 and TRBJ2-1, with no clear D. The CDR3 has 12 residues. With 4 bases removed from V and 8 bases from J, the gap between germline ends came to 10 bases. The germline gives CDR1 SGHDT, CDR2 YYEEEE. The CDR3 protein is CASSRLVYEQFF. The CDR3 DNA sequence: TGTGCCAGCAGCCGGCTTGTATATGAGCAGTTCTTC.

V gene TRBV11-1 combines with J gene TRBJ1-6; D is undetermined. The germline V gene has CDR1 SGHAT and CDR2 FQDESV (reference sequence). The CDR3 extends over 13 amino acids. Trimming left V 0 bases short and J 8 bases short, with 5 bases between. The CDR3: CASSLAVDSPLHF. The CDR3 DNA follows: TGTGCCAGCAGCTTAGCAGTGGATTCACCCCTCCACTTT.

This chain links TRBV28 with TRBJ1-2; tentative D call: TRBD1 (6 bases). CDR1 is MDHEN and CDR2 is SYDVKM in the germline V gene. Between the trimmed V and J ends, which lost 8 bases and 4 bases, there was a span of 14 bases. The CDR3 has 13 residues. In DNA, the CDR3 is TGTGCCAGCCAGGACAGCCAAGTCTATGGCTACACCTTC. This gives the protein CASQDSQVYGYTF.

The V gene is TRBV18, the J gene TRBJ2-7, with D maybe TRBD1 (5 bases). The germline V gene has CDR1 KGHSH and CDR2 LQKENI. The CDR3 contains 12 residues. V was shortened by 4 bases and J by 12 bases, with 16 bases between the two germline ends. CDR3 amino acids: CASSLDTAPGYF. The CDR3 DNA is TGTGCCAGCTCACTGGACACCGCCCCAGGGTACTTC.

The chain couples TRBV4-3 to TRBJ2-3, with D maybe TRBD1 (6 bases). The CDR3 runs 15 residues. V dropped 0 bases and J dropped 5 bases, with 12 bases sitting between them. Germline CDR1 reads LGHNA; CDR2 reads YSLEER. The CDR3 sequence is CASSQDLTGKDTQYF. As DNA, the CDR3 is TGCGCCAGCAGCCAAGATCTTACAGGGAAAGATACGCAGTATTTT.

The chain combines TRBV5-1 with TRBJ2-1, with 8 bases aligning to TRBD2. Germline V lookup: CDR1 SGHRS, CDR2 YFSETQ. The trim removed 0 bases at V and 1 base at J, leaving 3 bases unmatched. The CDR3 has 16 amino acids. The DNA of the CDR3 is TGCGCCAGCAGCTTGGTACTAGCGGCGTCCTACAATGAGCAGTTCTTC. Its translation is CASSLVLAASYNEQFF.

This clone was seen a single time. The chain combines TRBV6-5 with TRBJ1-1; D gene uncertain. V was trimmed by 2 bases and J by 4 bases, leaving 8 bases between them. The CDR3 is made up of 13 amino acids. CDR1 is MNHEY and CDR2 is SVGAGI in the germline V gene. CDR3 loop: CASSYPSGTEAFF. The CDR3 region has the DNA TGTGCCAGCAGTTACCCGTCTGGCACTGAAGCTTTCTTT.